This entry features one T cell receptor (beta chain) sequence. The antigen this receptor binds is unknown. No base-level quality is on record; no much larger clone is a single base apart. CDR3 length: 16 amino acids, cysteine to phenylalanine. The retained sequence is limited to the CDR3, 48 bases, with the frame set at the first base. From a lookup of the germline V gene (reference sequence), CDR1 and CDR2 are LGHDT and YNNKEL. A distance of 20 bases separates the germline ends of V and J, which lose 2 bases and 9 bases respectively. This entry comes from a study of T cell responses to AZD1222 COVID-19 vaccine (dated by TCRdb to 2020 to 2022). Regarding the complete study: TCR sequencing covered roughly 230 trial participants: 207 given two doses of AZD1222 and around 25 given two doses of MenACWY control vaccine. Trial participants were enrolled by age into 18-55, 56-69 and 70-plus year subgroups, with around 150, 28 and 57 TCR-sequenced participants respectively. What the study reported, not specific to this receptor: CD4 TCRs associated with the vaccine covered the entire spike protein, and the dominant responses were in regions 160-218 and 743-854. Reportedly, almost half of the unique spike-specific TCRs recognized epitopes lying outside the regions that are mutated in the B.1.351 and B.1.1.7 variants. Most participants were white British and females outnumbered males, and the authors suggested that clonal diversity may have been underestimated. After two AZD1222 doses, spike-specific TCR breadth and depth were significantly higher than at day 0 and than in MenACWY recipients. The 56-69-year group was small, and its depth increase did not reach significance, likely because of low power. Because no day 14 peak-response samples were available, repertoires were characterized only after the peak T cell response. Conclusions about previously exposed vaccinees are limited because only a handful of AZD1222 recipients were SARS-CoV-2 seropositive at baseline.

The sample's time point, from its label and the paper: about 28 days (+/-7) after the second vaccine dose. AZD1222 recipients with second doses at about 4 weeks or about 12 weeks were pooled, because spike-specific TCR depth and breadth did not differ between schedules. The vaccinee samples were drawn from two UK trials, COV001 and COV002, one of which was a single-blind randomized controlled phase 2/3 trial testing AZD1222 (ChAdOx1 nCoV-19) in healthy adults. Trial participant PBMC samples were collected at day 0 and day 28 after the second dose for TCRbeta chain sequencing. The CDR3 regions of human TCRbeta chains were subjected to immunosequencing. In the original analysis: Repertoire TCRs were checked for matches against a reference library of SARS-CoV-2-specific TCRs that had been generated using the MIRA antigen-specificity platform. Breadth meant the fraction of unique TCRs that were SARS-CoV-2-associated, whereas depth meant the fraction of total T cells that were SARS-CoV-2-associated. Using the MIRA data, each spike-specific TCR was assigned both to the spike region to which the TCR was reactive and to a CD4 or CD8 class. Log10-transformed breadth and depth values were compared by one-way ANOVA with Sidak's multiple comparisons tests. Drawn from immuneACCESS, this table holds only the in-frame rearrangements with V and J called that TCRdb kept. Clones are partly lost; checked studies trace under half to an unresolved V gene and leave the rest unexplained. From that table come the V and J calls and clone size; the DNA was used to work out D and trimming. The sample data list 190,000 or so clones, and over 85% of these were observed just once. The leading ten clones occupy around 1% of the sample.

The sequence was collected from an adult who received the AZD1222 COVID-19 vaccine. Here the chain combines TRBV3-1 (or the pseudogene TRBV3-2) and TRBJ2-1; the best D guess is TRBD2, with 6 bases matching. Here the sequenced sample was peripheral blood, taken 28 days after the second AZD1222 dose. The CDR3 amino acid sequence is: CASSQSLLAPLREQFF. The sequenced DNA is TGTGCCAGCAGCCAATCTCTTCTAGCGCCTTTGCGTGAGCAGTTCTTC.